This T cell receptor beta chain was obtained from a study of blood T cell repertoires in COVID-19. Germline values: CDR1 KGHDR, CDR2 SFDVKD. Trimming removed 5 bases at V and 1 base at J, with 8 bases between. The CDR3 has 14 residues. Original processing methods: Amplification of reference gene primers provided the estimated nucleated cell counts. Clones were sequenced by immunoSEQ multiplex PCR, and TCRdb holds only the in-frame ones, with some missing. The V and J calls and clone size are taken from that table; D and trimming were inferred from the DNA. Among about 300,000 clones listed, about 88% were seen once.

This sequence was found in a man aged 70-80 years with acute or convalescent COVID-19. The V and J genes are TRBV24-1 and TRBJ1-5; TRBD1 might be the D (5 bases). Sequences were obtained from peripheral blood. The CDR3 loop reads CATSVRESNQPQHF. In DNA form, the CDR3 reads TGTGCCACCAGTGTCAGGGAAAGCAATCAGCCCCAGCATTTT.